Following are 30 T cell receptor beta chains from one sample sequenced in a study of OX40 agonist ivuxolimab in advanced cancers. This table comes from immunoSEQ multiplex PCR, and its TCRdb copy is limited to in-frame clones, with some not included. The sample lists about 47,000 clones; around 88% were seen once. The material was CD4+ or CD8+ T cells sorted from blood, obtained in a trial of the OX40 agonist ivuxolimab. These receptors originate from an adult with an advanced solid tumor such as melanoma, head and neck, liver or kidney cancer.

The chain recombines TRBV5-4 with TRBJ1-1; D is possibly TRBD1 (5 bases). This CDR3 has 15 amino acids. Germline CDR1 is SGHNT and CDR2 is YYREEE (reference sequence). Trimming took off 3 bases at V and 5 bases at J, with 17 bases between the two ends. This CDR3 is CASSWRGLPGTEAFF. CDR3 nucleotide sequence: TGTGCCAGCAGCTGGAGGGGTCTCCCGGGGACTGAAGCTTTCTTT.

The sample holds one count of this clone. The CDR3 is CASSPGTASSYEQYF. Here the CDR3 DNA reads TGCGCCAGCAGCCCCGGGACGGCTAGCTCCTACGAGCAGTACTTC. The rearrangement links TRBV4-1 to TRBJ2-7; D possibly uses TRBD1 or TRBD2 (5 bases each). The CDR3 is 15 residues long. V gave up 4 bases and J gave up 0 bases, with 13 bases separating them. In germline, CDR1 is MGHRA, CDR2 YSYEKL.

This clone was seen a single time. The CDR3 here is CATSGQTGAFF. Written as DNA, the CDR3 is TGTGCCACCAGCGGTCAGACAGGAGCTTTCTTT. The gene calls are TRBV15 and TRBJ1-1; D perhaps matches TRBD1 (6 bases). Trimming took off 5 bases at V and 10 bases at J, with 11 bases between the two ends. Looked up from germline, CDR1 is LNHNV and CDR2 is YYDKDF (reference sequence). CDR3 length: 11 residues.

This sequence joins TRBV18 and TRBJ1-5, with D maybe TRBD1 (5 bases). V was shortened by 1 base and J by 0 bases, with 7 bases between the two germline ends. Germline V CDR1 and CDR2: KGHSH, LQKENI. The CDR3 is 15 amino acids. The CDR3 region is CASSPRQYSNQPQHF. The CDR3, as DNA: TGTGCCAGCTCACCACGACAGTATAGCAATCAGCCCCAGCATTTT.

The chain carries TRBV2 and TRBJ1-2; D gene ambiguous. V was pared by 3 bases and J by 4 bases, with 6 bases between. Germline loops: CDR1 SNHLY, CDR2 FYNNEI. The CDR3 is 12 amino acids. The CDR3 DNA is TGTGCCAGCAGTGAGCACAGCTATGGCTACACCTTC. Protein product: CASSEHSYGYTF.

The DNA of the CDR3 is TGTGCCAGCAGACGGGACAGGGGCTTTGGCGGGGAGCTGTTTTTT. Translated, it gives CASRRDRGFGGELFF. This sequence joins TRBV6-1 and TRBJ2-2; 10 nucleotides match TRBD1. With 6 bases clipped from V and 7 bases from J, the junction kept 8 bases outside the gene matches. The CDR3 sequence is 15 residues long. Germline CDR1 is MNHNS and CDR2 is SASEGT.

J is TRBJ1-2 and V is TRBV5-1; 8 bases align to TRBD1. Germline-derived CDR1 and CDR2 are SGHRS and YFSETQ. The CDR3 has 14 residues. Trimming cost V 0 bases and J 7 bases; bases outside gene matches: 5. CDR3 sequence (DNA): TGCGCCAGCAGCTTGGGACAGGGGATGGTTGGCTACACCTTC. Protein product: CASSLGQGMVGYTF.

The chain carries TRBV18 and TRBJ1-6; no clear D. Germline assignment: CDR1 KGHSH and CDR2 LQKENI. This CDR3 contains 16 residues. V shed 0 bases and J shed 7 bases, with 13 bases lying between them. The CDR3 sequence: CASSPPGGRRNSPLHF. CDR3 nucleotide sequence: TGTGCCAGCTCACCACCCGGAGGGCGGAGGAATTCACCCCTCCACTTT.

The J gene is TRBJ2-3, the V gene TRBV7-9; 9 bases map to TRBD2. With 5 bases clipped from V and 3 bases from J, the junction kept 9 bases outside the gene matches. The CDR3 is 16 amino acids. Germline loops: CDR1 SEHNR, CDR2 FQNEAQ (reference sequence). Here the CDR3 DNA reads TGTGCCAGCAGCCTTAGCGGGGGTCAGGGGACAGATACGCAGTATTTT. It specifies CASSLSGGQGTDTQYF. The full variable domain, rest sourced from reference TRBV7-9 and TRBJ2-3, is DTGVSQNPRHKITKRGQNVTFRCDPISEHNRLYWYRQTLGQGPEFLTYFQNEAQLEKSRLLSDRFSAERPKGSFSTLEIQRTEQGDSAMYLCASSLSGGQGTDTQYFGPGTRLTVL.

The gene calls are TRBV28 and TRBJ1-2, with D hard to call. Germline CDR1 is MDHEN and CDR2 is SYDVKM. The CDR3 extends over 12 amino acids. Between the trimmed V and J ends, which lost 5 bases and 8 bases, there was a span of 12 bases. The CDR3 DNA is TGTGCCAGCAGTCCCCGACGGCAGGGCTACACCTTC. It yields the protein CASSPRRQGYTF.

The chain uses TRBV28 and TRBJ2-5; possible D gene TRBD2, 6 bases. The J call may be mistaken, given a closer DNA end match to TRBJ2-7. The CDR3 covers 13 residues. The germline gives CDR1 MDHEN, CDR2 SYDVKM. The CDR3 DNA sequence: TGTGCCAGCACCGGGACTCCAGAATCCGAGCAGTACTTC. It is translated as CASTGTPESEQYF.

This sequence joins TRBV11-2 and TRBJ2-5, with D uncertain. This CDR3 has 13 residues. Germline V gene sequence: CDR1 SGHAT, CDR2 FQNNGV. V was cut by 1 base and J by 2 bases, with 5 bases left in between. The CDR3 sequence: CASSLGPQETQYF. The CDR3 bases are TGTGCCAGCAGCTTAGGCCCACAAGAGACCCAGTACTTC.

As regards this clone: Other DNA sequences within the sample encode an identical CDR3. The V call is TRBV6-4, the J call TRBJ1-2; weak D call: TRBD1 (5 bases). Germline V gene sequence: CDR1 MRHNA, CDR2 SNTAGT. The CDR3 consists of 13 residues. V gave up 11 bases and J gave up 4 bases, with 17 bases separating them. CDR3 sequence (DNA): TGTGCCCGGGGGGAGACACGGGGCTATGGCTACACCTTC. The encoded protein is CARGETRGYGYTF.

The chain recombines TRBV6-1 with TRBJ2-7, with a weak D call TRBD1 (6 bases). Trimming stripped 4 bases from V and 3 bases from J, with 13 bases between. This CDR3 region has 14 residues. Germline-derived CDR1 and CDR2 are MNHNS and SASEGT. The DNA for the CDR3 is TGTGCCAGCAGTGTCCAGACAGGACTCTACGAGCAGTACTTC. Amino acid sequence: CASSVQTGLYEQYF.

The chain's CDR3 is CASSRGMGGPRGDTQYF. In DNA, the CDR3 is TGTGCCAGCAGCCGGGGAATGGGGGGACCCCGGGGAGATACGCAGTATTTT. V is TRBV7-2 and J is TRBJ2-3; a weak D match, TRBD2 (6 bases). The CDR3 covers 17 residues. With 5 bases removed from V and 5 bases from J, the gap between germline ends came to 23 bases. The V gene's germline CDR1 is SGHTA and CDR2 FQGNSA.

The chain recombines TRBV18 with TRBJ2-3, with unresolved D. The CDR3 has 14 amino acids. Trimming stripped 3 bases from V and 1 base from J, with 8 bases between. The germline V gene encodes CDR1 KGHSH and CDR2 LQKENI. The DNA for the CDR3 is TGTGCCAGCTCACCCACCGACGGCACAGATACGCAGTATTTT. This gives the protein CASSPTDGTDTQYF.

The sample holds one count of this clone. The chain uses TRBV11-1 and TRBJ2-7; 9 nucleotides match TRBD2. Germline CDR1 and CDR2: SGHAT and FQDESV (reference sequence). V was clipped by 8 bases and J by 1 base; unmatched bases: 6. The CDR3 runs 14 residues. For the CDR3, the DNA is TGTGCCAGCGGGCGGCTAGCGGGGTCCTACGAGCAGTACTTC. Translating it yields CASGRLAGSYEQYF.

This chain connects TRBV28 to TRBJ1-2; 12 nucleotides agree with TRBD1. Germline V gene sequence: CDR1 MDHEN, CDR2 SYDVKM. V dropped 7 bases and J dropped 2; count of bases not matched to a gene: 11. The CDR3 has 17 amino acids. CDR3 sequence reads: CASTLGGTGGANYGYTF. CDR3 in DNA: TGTGCCAGCACCCTTGGCGGGACAGGGGGCGCGAACTATGGCTACACCTTC.

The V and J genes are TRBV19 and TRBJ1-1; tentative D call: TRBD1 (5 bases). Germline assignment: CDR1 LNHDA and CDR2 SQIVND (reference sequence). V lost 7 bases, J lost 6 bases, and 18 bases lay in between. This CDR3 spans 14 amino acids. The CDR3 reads CASTNPGGTPEAFF. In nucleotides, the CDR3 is TGTGCCAGTACAAACCCGGGGGGGACCCCTGAAGCTTTCTTT.

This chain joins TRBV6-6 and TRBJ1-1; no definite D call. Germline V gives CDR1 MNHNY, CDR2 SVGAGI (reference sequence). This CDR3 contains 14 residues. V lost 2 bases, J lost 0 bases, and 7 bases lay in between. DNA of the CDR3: TGTGCCAGCAGTTACGGCGGCATGAACACTGAAGCTTTCTTT. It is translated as CASSYGGMNTEAFF.

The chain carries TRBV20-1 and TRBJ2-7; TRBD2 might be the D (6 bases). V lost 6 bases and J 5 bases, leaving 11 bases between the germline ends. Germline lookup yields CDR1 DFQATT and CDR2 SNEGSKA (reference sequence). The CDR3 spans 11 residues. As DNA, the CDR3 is TGCAGTGCCCTGACTAGGAACGAGCAGTACTTC. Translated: CSALTRNEQYF.

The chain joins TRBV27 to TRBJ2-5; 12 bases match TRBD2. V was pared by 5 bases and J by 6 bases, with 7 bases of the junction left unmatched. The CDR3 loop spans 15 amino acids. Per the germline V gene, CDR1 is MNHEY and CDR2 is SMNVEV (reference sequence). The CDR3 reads CASSPGLAGKQTQYF. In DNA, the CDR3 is TGTGCCAGCAGTCCTGGACTAGCGGGGAAGCAGACCCAGTACTTC.

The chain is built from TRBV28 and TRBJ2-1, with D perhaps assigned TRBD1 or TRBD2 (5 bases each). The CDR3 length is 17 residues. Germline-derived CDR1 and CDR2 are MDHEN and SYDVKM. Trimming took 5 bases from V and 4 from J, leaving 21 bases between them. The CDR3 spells CASSGPRVGAGYNEQFF. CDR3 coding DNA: TGTGCCAGCAGTGGGCCGCGGGTCGGGGCCGGTTACAATGAGCAGTTCTTC.

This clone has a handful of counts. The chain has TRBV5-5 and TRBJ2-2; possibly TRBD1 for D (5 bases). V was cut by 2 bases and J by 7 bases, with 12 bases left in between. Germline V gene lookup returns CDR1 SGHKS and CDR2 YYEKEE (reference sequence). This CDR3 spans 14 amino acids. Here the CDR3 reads CASSLSGFSGELFF. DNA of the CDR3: TGTGCCAGCAGCTTATCAGGGTTCAGCGGGGAGCTGTTTTTT.

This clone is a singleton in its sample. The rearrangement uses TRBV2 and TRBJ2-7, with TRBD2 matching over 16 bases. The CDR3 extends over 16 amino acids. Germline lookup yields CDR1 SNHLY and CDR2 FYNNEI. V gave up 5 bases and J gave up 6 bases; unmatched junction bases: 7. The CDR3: CASSKGTSGGAREQYF. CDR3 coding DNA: TGTGCCAGCAGTAAAGGGACTAGCGGGGGGGCACGCGAGCAGTACTTC.

The CDR3 reads CASSSTSQGGQETQYF. CDR3 in DNA: TGTGCCAGCAGCTCAACTTCTCAGGGAGGCCAAGAGACCCAGTACTTC. The genes are TRBV5-4 and TRBJ2-5; the D gene is possibly TRBD2 (6 bases). V gave up 3 bases and J gave up 1 base, with 16 bases separating them. The germline V gene encodes CDR1 SGHNT and CDR2 YYREEE (reference sequence). The CDR3 spans 16 residues.

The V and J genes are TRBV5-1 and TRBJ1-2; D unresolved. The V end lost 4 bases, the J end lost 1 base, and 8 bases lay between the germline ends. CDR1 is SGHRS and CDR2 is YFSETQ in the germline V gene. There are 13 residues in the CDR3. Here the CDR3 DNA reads TGCGCCAGCAGCCAGGACGTTAACTATGGCTACACCTTC. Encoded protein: CASSQDVNYGYTF.

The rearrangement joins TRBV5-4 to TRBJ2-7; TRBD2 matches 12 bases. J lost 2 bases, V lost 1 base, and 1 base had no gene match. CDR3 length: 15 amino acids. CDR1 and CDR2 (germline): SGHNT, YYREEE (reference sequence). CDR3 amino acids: CASSLRLAGAYEQYF. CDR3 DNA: TGTGCCAGCAGCTTGAGACTAGCGGGAGCCTACGAGCAGTACTTC.

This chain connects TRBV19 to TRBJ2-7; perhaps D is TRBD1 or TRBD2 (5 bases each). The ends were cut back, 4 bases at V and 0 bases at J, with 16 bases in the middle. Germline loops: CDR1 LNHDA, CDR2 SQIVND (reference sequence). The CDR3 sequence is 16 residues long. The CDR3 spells CASSTSGTYSSYEQYF. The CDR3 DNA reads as TGTGCCAGTAGTACATCCGGGACCTACAGCTCCTACGAGCAGTACTTC.

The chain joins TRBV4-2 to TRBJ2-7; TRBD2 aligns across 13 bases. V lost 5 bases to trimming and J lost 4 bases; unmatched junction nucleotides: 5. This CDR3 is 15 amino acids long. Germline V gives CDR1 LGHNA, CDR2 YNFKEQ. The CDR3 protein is CASSSTSGGPYEQYF. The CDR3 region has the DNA TGTGCCAGCAGCTCGACTAGCGGGGGGCCTTACGAGCAGTACTTC.